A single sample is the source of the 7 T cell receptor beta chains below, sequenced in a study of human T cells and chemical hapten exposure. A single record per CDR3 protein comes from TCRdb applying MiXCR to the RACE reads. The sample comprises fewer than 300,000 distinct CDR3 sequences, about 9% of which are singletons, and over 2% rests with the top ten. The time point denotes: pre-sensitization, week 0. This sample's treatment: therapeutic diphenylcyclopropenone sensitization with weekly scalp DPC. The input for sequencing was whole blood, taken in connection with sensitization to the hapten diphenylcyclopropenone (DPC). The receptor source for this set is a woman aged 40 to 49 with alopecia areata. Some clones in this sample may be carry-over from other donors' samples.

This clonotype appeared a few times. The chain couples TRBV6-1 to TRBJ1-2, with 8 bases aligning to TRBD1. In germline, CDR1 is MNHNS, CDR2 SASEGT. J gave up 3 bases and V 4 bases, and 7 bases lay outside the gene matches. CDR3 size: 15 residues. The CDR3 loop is CASSVIGQGDYGYTF. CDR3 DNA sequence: TGTGCCAGCAGTGTAATTGGACAGGGTGACTATGGCTACACCTTC.

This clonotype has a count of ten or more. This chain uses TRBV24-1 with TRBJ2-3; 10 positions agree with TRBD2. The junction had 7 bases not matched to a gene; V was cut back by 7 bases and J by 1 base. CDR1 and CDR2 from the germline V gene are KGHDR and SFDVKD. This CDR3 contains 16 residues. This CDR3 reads CATRGLGTSGTDTQYF. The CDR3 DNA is TGTGCCACCAGGGGCCTCGGGACTAGCGGCACAGATACGCAGTATTTT.

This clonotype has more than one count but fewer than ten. The CDR3 is CSVEDSLAGGSLSEQYF. The CDR3 nucleotides are TGCAGCGTTGAAGATAGCCTAGCGGGAGGTTCTCTCTCCGAGCAGTACTTC. V is TRBV29-1 and J is TRBJ2-7; TRBD2 matches at 11 bases. V was pared by 0 bases and J by 6 bases, with 13 bases of the junction left unmatched. From germline, CDR1 is SQVTM and CDR2 ANQGSEA. The CDR3 is 17 residues long.

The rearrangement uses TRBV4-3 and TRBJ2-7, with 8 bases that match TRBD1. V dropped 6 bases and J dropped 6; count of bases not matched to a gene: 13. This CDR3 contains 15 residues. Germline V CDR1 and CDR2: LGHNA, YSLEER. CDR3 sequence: CASSRKPDREGEQYF. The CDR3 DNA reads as TGCGCCAGCAGTCGCAAACCGGACAGGGAAGGCGAGCAGTACTTC.

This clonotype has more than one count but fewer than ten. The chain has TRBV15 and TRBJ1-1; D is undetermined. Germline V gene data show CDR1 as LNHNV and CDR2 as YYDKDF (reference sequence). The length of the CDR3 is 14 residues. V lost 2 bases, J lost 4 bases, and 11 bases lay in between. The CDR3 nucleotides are TGTGCCACCAGCAGACTATGGGGTATCACTGAAGCTTTCTTT. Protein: CATSRLWGITEAFF.

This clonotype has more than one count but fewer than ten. CDR3 residues: CASTYTSRAGELFF. The CDR3 DNA sequence: TGTGCCAGTACCTACACCTCCCGGGCCGGGGAGCTGTTTTTT. The J gene is TRBJ2-2, the V gene TRBV19, with D hard to call. Germline V gives CDR1 LNHDA, CDR2 SQIVND (reference sequence). The CDR3 has 14 residues. Deletions cut 7 bases from V and 6 bases from J, with 15 bases between.

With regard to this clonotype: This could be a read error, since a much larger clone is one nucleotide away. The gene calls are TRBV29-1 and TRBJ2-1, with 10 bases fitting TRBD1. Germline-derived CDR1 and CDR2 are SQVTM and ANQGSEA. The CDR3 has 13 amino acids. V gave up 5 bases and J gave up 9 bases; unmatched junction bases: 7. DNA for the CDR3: TGCAGCGTTAAACGGACAGGGGGAGGTGAGCAGTTCTTC. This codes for CSVKRTGGGEQFF.